These 23 T cell receptor beta chains were sequenced from one sample in a study of T cell responses to AZD1222 COVID-19 vaccine. Data came from immunoSEQ multiplex PCR; TCRdb stores just in-frame clones and leaves some out. This table holds around 100,000 clones, 91% found once. The input for sequencing was peripheral blood, taken on day 0 of AZD1222 vaccination. These receptors were obtained from an adult in good health.

CDR3 protein: CASSLPGRGSEQYF. CDR3 DNA: TGTGCCAGCAGCTTACCAGGCCGGGGGTCAGAGCAGTACTTC. This chain uses TRBV11-2 with TRBJ2-7, with D possibly being TRBD2 (6 bases). The germline V gene encodes CDR1 SGHAT and CDR2 FQNNGV. V was clipped by 2 bases and J by 7 bases, with 15 bases between them. The CDR3 has 14 amino acids.

The J gene is TRBJ2-7, the V gene TRBV6-2 or TRBV6-3; 7 bases agree with TRBD1. This CDR3 spans 13 amino acids. Germline-derived CDR1 and CDR2 are MNHEY and SVGEGT. Trimming cost V 4 bases and J 3 bases; bases outside gene matches: 3. DNA for the CDR3: TGTGCCAGCAGTTTCGGACAGGACTACGAGCAGTACTTC. It yields the protein CASSFGQDYEQYF.

The CDR3 loop reads CASSLGWGGGNTEAFF. CDR3 DNA sequence: TGTGCCAGCAGTTTAGGTTGGGGGGGAGGGAACACTGAAGCTTTCTTT. The rearrangement joins TRBV27 to TRBJ1-1; a possible D gene is TRBD1 (5 bases). Germline CDR1 is MNHEY and CDR2 is SMNVEV (reference sequence). The CDR3 runs to 16 residues. V gave up 2 bases and J gave up 1 base, with 14 bases separating them.

V usage is TRBV7-9 and J usage is TRBJ1-5; no definite D call. Germline lookup yields CDR1 SEHNR and CDR2 FQNEAQ (reference sequence). V lost 5 bases to trimming and J lost 1 base, with 12 bases between them. CDR3 length: 15 amino acids. The CDR3 bases are TGTGCCAGCAGCCCCGGAGGGAGCAGCAATCAGCCCCAGCATTTT. This translates into CASSPGGSSNQPQHF.

The chain has TRBV5-6 and TRBJ2-2, with D hard to call. This CDR3 has 15 amino acids. Trimming shortened V by 2 bases and J by 0 bases, and 8 bases separated the two germline ends. Germline CDR1 is SGHDT and CDR2 is YYEEEE. This CDR3 reads CASSLTGPNTGELFF. CDR3 DNA: TGTGCCAGCAGCTTAACCGGACCGAACACCGGGGAGCTGTTTTTT.

J is TRBJ1-5 and V is TRBV11-2; D may be TRBD1 (6 bases). Germline V lookup: CDR1 SGHAT, CDR2 FQNNGV. V gave up 0 bases and J gave up 2 bases, with 17 bases separating them. The CDR3 is 18 residues long. CDR3: CASSLDGRRGFGNQPQHF. The CDR3 bases are TGTGCCAGCAGCTTAGATGGCAGGAGGGGGTTTGGCAATCAGCCCCAGCATTTT. The full variable domain, rest sourced from reference TRBV11-2 and TRBJ1-5, is EAGVAQSPRYKIIEKRQSVAFWCNPISGHATLYWYQQILGQGPKLLIQFQNNGVVDDSQLPKDRFSAERLKGVDSTLKIQPAKLEDSAVYLCASSLDGRRGFGNQPQHFGDGTRLSIL.

The V call is TRBV5-1, the J call TRBJ2-5; 8 bases fit TRBD2. CDR1 is SGHRS, CDR2 YFSETQ, per germline. The length of the CDR3 is 14 residues. V gave up 1 base and J gave up 5 bases; unmatched junction bases: 4. CDR3 nucleotides: TGCGCCAGCAGCTTGAAGGCGGGAGGTGAGACCCAGTACTTC. The encoded protein is CASSLKAGGETQYF.

The chain uses TRBV14 and TRBJ1-5, with no clear D. Germline-derived CDR1 and CDR2 are SGHDN and FVKESK. This CDR3 region has 13 residues. V was clipped by 1 base and J by 4 bases, with 5 bases between them. CDR3 sequence (DNA): TGTGCCAGCAGCCAAGGAGGGAATCAGCCCCAGCATTTT. Encoded protein: CASSQGGNQPQHF.

The gene calls are TRBV18 and TRBJ2-7, with 8 bases fitting TRBD2. Germline V gene lookup returns CDR1 KGHSH and CDR2 LQKENI. The CDR3 sequence is 15 residues long. With 5 bases clipped from V and 5 bases from J, the junction kept 11 bases outside the gene matches. The CDR3 DNA sequence: TGTGCCAGCTCAAAAATCTCGGGAGGGCCCCACGAGCAGTACTTC. It codes for CASSKISGGPHEQYF.

In its sample, this clone was seen a few times. The chain couples TRBV28 to TRBJ2-3; a weak D match, TRBD2 (5 bases). CDR3 length: 15 residues. The ends were cut back, 5 bases at V and 6 bases at J, with 18 bases in the middle. CDR1 MDHEN and CDR2 SYDVKM come from the germline V gene. CDR3 loop: CASSGLAWRVDTQYF. The DNA for the CDR3 is TGTGCCAGCAGTGGCCTCGCGTGGCGGGTTGATACGCAGTATTTT.

This rearrangement joins TRBV4-3 to TRBJ2-1, with 9 bases matching TRBD1. The CDR3 length is 15 residues. Germline assignment: CDR1 LGHNA and CDR2 YSLEER. Trimming removed 5 bases from V and 7 bases from J; junction bases left unmatched: 9. CDR3 sequence: CASSDRDRVVNEQFF. The CDR3 coding sequence is TGCGCCAGCAGCGACCGGGACAGGGTGGTAAATGAGCAGTTCTTC.

V usage is TRBV4-3 and J usage is TRBJ2-7; 12 bases align to TRBD2. Germline CDR1 and CDR2: LGHNA and YSLEER. The V gene end was trimmed by 1 base and the J gene end by 3 bases; junction bases not matched to a gene: 4. This CDR3 contains 16 residues. This CDR3 reads CASSQGRLAGVYEQYF. The CDR3 region has the DNA TGCGCCAGCAGCCAAGGGAGACTAGCGGGAGTCTACGAGCAGTACTTC.

The chain has TRBV6-2 or TRBV6-3 and TRBJ2-3, with D possibly TRBD2 on 5 matching bases. Germline CDR1 reads MNHEY; CDR2 reads SVGEGT. V shed 6 bases and J shed 4 bases, with 14 bases lying between them. The CDR3 runs to 14 residues. CDR3 amino acids: CASRPPSIPDTQYF. Here the CDR3 DNA reads TGTGCCAGCAGGCCTCCTAGCATCCCAGATACGCAGTATTTT.

CDR3 residues: CASSLGLNQYYGYTF. The CDR3 nucleotides are TGTGCCAGCAGTTTAGGTCTGAACCAGTACTATGGCTACACCTTC. The gene calls are TRBV28 and TRBJ1-2; D is undetermined. Germline loops: CDR1 MDHEN, CDR2 SYDVKM. Trimming left V 2 bases short and J 3 bases short, with 13 bases between. This CDR3 is built from 15 residues.

The gene calls are TRBV19 and TRBJ2-5; 8 bases agree with TRBD1. The CDR3 contains 14 residues. Looked up from germline, CDR1 is LNHDA and CDR2 is SQIVND (reference sequence). Trimming took 9 bases from V and 6 from J; bases not matched to a gene: 12. CDR3 protein: CASETGDRRKTQYF. CDR3 nucleotide sequence: TGTGCCAGCGAGACAGGGGACCGTAGGAAGACCCAGTACTTC. Using reference TRBV19 and TRBJ2-5 for the parts outside the CDR3, the full variable domain is DGGITQSPKYLFRKEGQNVTLSCEQNLNHDAMYWYRQDPGQGLRLIYYSQIVNDFQKGDIAEGYSVSREKKESFPLTVTSAQKNPTAFYLCASETGDRRKTQYFGPGTRLLVL.

This clone was counted only a few times. The rearrangement joins TRBV4-2 to TRBJ2-4, with D possibly TRBD1 on 5 matching bases. CDR3 size: 13 residues. CDR1 is LGHNA, CDR2 YNFKEQ, per germline. V gave up 0 bases and J gave up 6 bases, with 6 bases separating them. The CDR3 DNA sequence: TGTGCCAGCAGCCAAGAGCAGGGAAACATTCAGTACTTC. Its translation is CASSQEQGNIQYF.

The chain combines TRBV2 with TRBJ2-1; D assignment may be TRBD1 or TRBD2 (5 bases each). The CDR3 contains 13 residues. V gave up 6 bases and J gave up 12 bases, with 18 bases separating them. The germline gives CDR1 SNHLY, CDR2 FYNNEI. The CDR3 spells CASRLAPLGGQFF. The CDR3 coding sequence is TGTGCCAGCAGACTCGCCCCTCTTGGGGGGCAGTTCTTC.

The CDR3 bases are TGTGCCAGTATCAATAGCGGGAGGGCGGGAGATACGCAGTATTTT. It is translated as CASINSGRAGDTQYF. The chain links TRBV19 to TRBJ2-3, with 11 bases matching TRBD2. Germline assignment: CDR1 LNHDA and CDR2 SQIVND (reference sequence). The CDR3 extends over 15 amino acids. J lost 5 bases, V lost 7 bases, and 8 bases had no gene match.

The V call is TRBV6-5, the J call TRBJ2-2; TRBD1 matches 12 bases. The CDR3 spans 15 residues. The ends lost 7 bases at V and 6 bases at J; junction bases unmatched: 6. CDR1 and CDR2 from the germline V gene are MNHEY and SVGAGI. The chain's CDR3 is CASKGQGAVAGELFF. The CDR3 DNA follows: TGTGCCAGCAAGGGACAGGGGGCAGTTGCCGGGGAGCTGTTTTTT.

This chain joins TRBV7-2 and TRBJ2-7; 8 positions agree with TRBD1. In germline, CDR1 is SGHTA, CDR2 FQGNSA. CDR3 length: 13 residues. V shed 4 bases and J 2 bases; nucleotides not matched to a gene: 1. CDR3 loop: CASSSQGAYEQYF. CDR3 DNA sequence: TGTGCCAGCAGCTCACAGGGGGCCTACGAGCAGTACTTC. Variable domain in full (rest from reference TRBV7-2 and TRBJ2-7): GAGVSQSPSNKVTEKGKDVELRCDPISGHTALYWYRQSLGQGLEFLIYFQGNSAPDKSGLPSDRFSAERTGGSVSTLTIQRTQQEDSAVYLCASSSQGAYEQYFGPGTRLTVT.

The V gene is TRBV6-5, the J gene TRBJ1-1; no clear D. The germline V and J ends were trimmed by 4 bases and 3 bases, with 9 bases remaining between them. This CDR3 region has 13 residues. Germline V gene lookup returns CDR1 MNHEY and CDR2 SVGAGI. CDR3 amino acids: CASSWGEDTEAFF. In DNA, the CDR3 is TGTGCCAGCAGTTGGGGTGAGGACACTGAAGCTTTCTTT.

This chain joins TRBV7-9 and TRBJ2-1; 10 positions match TRBD2. Germline loops: CDR1 SEHNR, CDR2 FQNEAQ (reference sequence). This CDR3 is 17 amino acids long. After removal of 5 bases from V and 6 bases from J, the junction contained 13 bases not matched to a gene. In DNA form, the CDR3 reads TGTGCCAGCAGCCGCGTAGGGGGGACTAGCGTAGGCAATGAGCAGTTCTTC. Translating gives CASSRVGGTSVGNEQFF.

The gene calls are TRBV12-5 and TRBJ2-2, with D perhaps given as TRBD1 or TRBD2 (7 bases each). Trimming took off 0 bases at V and 6 bases at J, with 17 bases between the two ends. Germline V lookup: CDR1 LGHNT, CDR2 FRNRAP. CDR3 length: 17 residues. CDR3 nucleotide sequence: TGTGCTAGTGGTTTGGTACAGCCAGGGAGGGGGCCCGGGGAGCTGTTTTTT. It is translated as CASGLVQPGRGPGELFF.